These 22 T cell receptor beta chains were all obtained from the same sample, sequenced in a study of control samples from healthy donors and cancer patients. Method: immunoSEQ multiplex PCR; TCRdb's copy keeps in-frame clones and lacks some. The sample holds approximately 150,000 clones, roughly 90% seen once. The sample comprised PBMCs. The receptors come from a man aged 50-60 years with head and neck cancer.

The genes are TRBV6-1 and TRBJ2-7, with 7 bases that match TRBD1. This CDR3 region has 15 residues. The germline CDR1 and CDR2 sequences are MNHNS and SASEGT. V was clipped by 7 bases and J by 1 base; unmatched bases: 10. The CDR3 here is CASTNPETGSYEQYF. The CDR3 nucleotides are TGTGCCAGCACCAATCCCGAGACAGGGTCCTACGAGCAGTACTTC.

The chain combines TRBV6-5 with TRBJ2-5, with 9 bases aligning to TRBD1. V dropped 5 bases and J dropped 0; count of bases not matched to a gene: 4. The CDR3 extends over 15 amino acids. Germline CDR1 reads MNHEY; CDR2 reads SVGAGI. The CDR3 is CASSPGTGNQETQYF. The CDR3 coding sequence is TGTGCCAGCAGTCCCGGGACAGGGAACCAAGAGACCCAGTACTTC.

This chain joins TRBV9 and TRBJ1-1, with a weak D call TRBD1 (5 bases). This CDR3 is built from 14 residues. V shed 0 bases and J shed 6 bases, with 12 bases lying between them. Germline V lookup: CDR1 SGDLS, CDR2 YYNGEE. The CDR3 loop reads CASSVGQGDPEAFF. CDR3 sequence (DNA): TGTGCCAGCAGCGTAGGGCAAGGGGACCCTGAAGCTTTCTTT.

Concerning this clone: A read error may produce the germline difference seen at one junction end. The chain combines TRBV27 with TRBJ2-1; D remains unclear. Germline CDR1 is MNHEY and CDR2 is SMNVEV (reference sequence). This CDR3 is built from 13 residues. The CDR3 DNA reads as TGTGCCAACAGTTTTGGCTCCTACAATGAGCAGTTCTTC. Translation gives CANSFGSYNEQFF.

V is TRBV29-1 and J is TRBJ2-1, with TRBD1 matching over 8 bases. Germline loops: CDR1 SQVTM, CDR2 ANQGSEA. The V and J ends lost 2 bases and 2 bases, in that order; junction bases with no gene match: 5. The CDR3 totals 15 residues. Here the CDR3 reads CSVETDRAAYNEQFF. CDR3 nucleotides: TGCAGCGTTGAAACGGACAGGGCAGCCTACAATGAGCAGTTCTTC.

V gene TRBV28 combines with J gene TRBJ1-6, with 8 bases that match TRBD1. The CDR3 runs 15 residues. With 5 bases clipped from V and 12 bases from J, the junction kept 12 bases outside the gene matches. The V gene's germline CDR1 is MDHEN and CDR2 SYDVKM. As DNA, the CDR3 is TGTGCCAGCAGTCCTGGGACAGGCGGCCATTTACCCCTCCACTTT. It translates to CASSPGTGGHLPLHF.

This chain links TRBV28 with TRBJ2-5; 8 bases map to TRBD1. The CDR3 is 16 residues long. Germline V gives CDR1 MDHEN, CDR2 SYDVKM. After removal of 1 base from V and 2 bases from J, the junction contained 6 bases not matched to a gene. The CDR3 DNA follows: TGTGCCAGCAGTTTATACGGGACAGGTTCTCAAGAGACCCAGTACTTC. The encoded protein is CASSLYGTGSQETQYF. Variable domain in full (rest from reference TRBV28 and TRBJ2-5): DVKVTQSSRYLVKRTGEKVFLECVQDMDHENMFWYRQDPGLGLRLIYFSYDVKMKEKGDIPEGYSVSREKKERFSLILESASTNQTSMYLCASSLYGTGSQETQYFGPGTRLLVL.

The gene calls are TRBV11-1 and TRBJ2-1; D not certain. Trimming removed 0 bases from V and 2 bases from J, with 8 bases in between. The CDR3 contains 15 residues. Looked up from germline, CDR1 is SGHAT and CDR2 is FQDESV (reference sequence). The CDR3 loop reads CASSLAGPTYNEQFF. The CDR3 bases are TGTGCCAGCAGCTTAGCGGGTCCTACCTACAATGAGCAGTTCTTC.

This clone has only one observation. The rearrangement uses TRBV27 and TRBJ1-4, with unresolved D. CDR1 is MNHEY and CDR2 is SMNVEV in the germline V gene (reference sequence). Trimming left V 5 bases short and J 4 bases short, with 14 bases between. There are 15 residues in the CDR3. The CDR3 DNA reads TGTGCCAGCAGTCCCGGCCAGATAGATAATGAAAAACTGTTTTTT. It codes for CASSPGQIDNEKLFF.

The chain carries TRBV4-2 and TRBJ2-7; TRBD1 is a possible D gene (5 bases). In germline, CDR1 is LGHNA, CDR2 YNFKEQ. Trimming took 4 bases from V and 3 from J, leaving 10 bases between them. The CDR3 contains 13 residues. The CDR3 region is CASSRDTGYEQYF. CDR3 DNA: TGTGCCAGCAGCCGAGATACAGGCTACGAGCAGTACTTC.

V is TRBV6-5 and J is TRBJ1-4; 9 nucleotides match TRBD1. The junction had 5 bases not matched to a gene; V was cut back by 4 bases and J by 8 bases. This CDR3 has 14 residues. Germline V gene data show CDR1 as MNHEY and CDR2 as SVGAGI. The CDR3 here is CASSLQGASEKLFF. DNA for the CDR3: TGTGCCAGCAGTTTACAGGGGGCGAGCGAAAAACTGTTTTTT.

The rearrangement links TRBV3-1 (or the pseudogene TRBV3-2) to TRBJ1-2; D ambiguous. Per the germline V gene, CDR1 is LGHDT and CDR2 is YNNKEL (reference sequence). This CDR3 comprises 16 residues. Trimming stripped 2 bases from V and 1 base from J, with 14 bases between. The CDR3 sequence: CASSQSDLGFNYGYTF. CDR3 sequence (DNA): TGTGCCAGCAGCCAAAGTGACTTGGGTTTTAACTATGGCTACACCTTC.

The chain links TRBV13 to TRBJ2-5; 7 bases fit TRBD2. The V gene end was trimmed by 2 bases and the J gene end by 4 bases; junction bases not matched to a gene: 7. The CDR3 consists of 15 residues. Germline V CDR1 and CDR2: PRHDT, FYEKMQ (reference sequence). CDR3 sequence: CASSLSRGGRETQYF. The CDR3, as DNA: TGTGCCAGCAGCTTAAGTCGCGGGGGAAGAGAGACCCAGTACTTC.

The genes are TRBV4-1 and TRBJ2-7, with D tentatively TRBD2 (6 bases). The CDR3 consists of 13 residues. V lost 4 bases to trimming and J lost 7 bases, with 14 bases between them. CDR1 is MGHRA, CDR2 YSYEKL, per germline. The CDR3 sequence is CASSPDQAGEQYF. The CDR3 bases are TGCGCCAGCAGCCCTGATCAGGCGGGGGAGCAGTACTTC.

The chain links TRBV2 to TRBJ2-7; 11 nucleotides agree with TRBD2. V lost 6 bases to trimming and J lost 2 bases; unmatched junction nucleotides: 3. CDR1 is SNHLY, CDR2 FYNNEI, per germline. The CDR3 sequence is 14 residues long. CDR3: CASSLAGGTYEQYF. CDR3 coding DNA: TGTGCCAGCAGCTTAGCGGGGGGGACCTACGAGCAGTACTTC. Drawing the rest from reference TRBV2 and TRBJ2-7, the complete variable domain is EPEVTQTPSHQVTQMGQEVILRCVPISNHLYFYWYRQILGQKVEFLVSFYNNEISEKSEIFDDQFSVERPDGSNFTLKIRSTKLEDSAMYFCASSLAGGTYEQYFGPGTRLTVT.

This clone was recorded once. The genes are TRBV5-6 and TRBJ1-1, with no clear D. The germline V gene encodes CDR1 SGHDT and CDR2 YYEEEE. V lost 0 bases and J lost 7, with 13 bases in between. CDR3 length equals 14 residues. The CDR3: CASSLVRHPFEAFF. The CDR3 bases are TGTGCCAGCAGCTTGGTGAGGCACCCCTTTGAAGCTTTCTTT.

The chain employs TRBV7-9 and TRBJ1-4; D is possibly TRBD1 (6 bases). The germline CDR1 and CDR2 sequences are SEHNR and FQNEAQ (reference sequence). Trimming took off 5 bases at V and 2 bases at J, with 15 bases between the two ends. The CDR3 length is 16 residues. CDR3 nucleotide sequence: TGTGCCAGCAGCCGCCGGGACACCGGTACTAATGAAAAACTGTTTTTT. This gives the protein CASSRRDTGTNEKLFF.

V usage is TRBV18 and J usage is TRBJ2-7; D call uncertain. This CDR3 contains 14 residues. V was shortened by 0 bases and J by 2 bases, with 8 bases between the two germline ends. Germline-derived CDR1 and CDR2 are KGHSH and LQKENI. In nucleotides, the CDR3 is TGTGCCAGCTCACCACCAGGCGAGACCTACGAGCAGTACTTC. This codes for CASSPPGETYEQYF.

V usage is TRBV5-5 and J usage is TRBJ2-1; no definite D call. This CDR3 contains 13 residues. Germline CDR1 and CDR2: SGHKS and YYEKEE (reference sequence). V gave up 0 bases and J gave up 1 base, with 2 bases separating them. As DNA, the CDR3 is TGTGCCAGCAGCTTGGAGTCCTACAATGAGCAGTTCTTC. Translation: CASSLESYNEQFF.

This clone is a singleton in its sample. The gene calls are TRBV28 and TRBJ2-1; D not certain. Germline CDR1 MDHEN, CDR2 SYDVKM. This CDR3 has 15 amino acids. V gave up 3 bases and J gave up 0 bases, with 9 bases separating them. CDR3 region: CASSFPGFSYNEQFF. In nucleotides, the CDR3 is TGTGCCAGCAGTTTCCCCGGATTCTCCTACAATGAGCAGTTCTTC.

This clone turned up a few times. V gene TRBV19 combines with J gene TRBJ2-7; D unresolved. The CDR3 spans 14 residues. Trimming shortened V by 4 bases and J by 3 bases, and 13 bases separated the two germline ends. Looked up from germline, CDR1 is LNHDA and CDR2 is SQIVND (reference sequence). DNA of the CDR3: TGTGCCAGTAGTAACAATCCCACCCGCTACGAGCAGTACTTC. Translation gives CASSNNPTRYEQYF.

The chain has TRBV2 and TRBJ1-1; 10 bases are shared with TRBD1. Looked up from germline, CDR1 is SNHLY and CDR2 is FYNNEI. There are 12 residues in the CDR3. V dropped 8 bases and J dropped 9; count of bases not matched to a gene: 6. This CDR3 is CASGRQGAKAFF. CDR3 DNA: TGTGCCAGCGGAAGACAGGGGGCTAAAGCTTTCTTT.